One and the same sample provided the 2 T cell receptor beta chains below, sequenced in a study of breast tumors, draining lymph nodes, adjacent tissues. Each CDR3 protein gets one entry after TCRdb re-called the multiplex PCR reads with MiXCR. The repertoire holds 66,000 or so distinct CDR3 sequences, with over 40% as singletons. Sample: breast tumor tissue. These receptor sequences come from a female donor with breast cancer. Some clones in this sample may be carry-over from other donors' samples.

This clonotype was seen ten or more times. The genes are TRBV14 and TRBJ2-2; TRBD2 matches at 9 bases. The CDR3 contains 15 residues. V lost 4 bases, J lost 6 bases, and 6 bases stayed unmatched. Germline CDR1 and CDR2: SGHDN and FVKESK. The DNA for the CDR3 is TGTGCCAGCAGCCTGGTGCGGGGGGGCTCCGGGGAGCTGTTTTTT. Its translation is CASSLVRGGSGELFF.

This clonotype was counted many times. The chain combines TRBV20-1 with TRBJ1-2; D perhaps matches TRBD1 (6 bases). The V gene lost 0 bases and the J gene lost 7 bases, with 12 bases spanning the gap. This CDR3 comprises 13 residues. CDR1 DFQATT and CDR2 SNEGSKA come from the germline V gene (reference sequence). The CDR3 loop reads CSAREATGPGYTF. The CDR3 bases are TGCAGTGCTAGAGAAGCAACAGGGCCTGGCTACACCTTC.